This T cell receptor (beta chain) originates from a study of response to subunit inactivated influenza vaccine. General observations from the study: Each seasonal influenza vaccination recruits few new T cells, the authors suggested.

Using its own MiXCR run on the RT-PCR reads, TCRdb lists one record per CDR3 protein. The data contain 490,000 or so distinct CDR3 sequences, about 7.6% of them singletons. From germline, CDR1 is MNHNS and CDR2 SASEGT. Trimming took 4 bases from V and 4 from J, leaving 14 bases between them. CDR3 length: 15 residues. This clonotype occurred many times. The antigen is not known. This TCR was sampled from a man aged 50 to 75 who received an inactivated influenza vaccine. The source material was PBMCs from blood, sampled around 25 months after vaccination. This sequence joins TRBV6-1 and TRBJ1-3, with a weak D call TRBD1 (6 bases). The CDR3 nucleotides are TGTGCCAGCAGTGCCCCCGGGACAAAAGGAAACACCATATATTTT. Residues: CASSAPGTKGNTIYF.